This entry lists 13 T cell receptor beta chains sequenced from one sample in a study of shared clonotypes between healthy human individuals. The repertoire was sequenced with immunoSEQ multiplex PCR; TCRdb's copy has only in-frame clones and lacks some. The sample records 2 million to 2.5 million clones, over 90% being singletons. The specimen was naive CD4+ T cells from PBMCs. The sample's subset: CD45RA+ positively selected. These receptors came from a man younger than 35 in good health. Some clones in this sample may be carry-over from other donors' samples.

V usage is TRBV11-2 and J usage is TRBJ1-2, with D unclear. The germline CDR1 and CDR2 sequences are SGHAT and FQNNGV. Trimming removed 1 base from V and 8 bases from J, with 11 bases in between. CDR3 length equals 13 residues. The CDR3 DNA sequence: TGTGCCAGCAGCTTAGCGGCAGTCTTGGGCTACACCTTC. It specifies CASSLAAVLGYTF.

The rearrangement links TRBV19 to TRBJ1-5; D perhaps matches TRBD1 (5 bases). Trimming took off 5 bases at V and 4 bases at J, with 12 bases between the two ends. This CDR3 spans 14 amino acids. The V gene's germline CDR1 is LNHDA and CDR2 SQIVND (reference sequence). The CDR3 DNA sequence: TGTGCCAGTAGTTTTAGACAGTTAAATCAGCCCCAGCATTTT. Protein sequence: CASSFRQLNQPQHF.

This chain connects TRBV5-4 to TRBJ2-4, with 7 nucleotides matching TRBD2. Per the germline V gene, CDR1 is SGHNT and CDR2 is YYREEE (reference sequence). There are 17 residues in the CDR3. Trimming took 6 bases from V and 0 from J; bases not matched to a gene: 12. The CDR3 DNA reads TGTGCCAGCACCCTGGGCGGGGGAGATCGAGCCAAAAACATTCAGTACTTC. Translation: CASTLGGGDRAKNIQYF.

The gene calls are TRBV19 and TRBJ2-7, with 8 nucleotides matching TRBD2. The CDR3 totals 14 residues. CDR1 and CDR2 from the germline V gene are LNHDA and SQIVND (reference sequence). The V and J ends lost 6 bases and 6 bases, in that order; junction bases with no gene match: 10. Here the CDR3 reads CASSHPREASEQYF. The CDR3 DNA reads TGTGCCAGTAGCCACCCGCGGGAGGCTTCCGAGCAGTACTTC.

V and J are TRBV5-4 and TRBJ1-2; a weak D match, TRBD1 (5 bases). Germline V gene data show CDR1 as SGHNT and CDR2 as YYREEE (reference sequence). CDR3 length: 15 residues. The ends were cut back, 4 bases at V and 6 bases at J, with 19 bases in the middle. The chain's CDR3 is CASSQSGRLSNGYTF. DNA for the CDR3: TGTGCCAGCAGCCAATCGGGACGGTTGAGTAATGGCTACACCTTC. Full variable domain (outside the CDR3, taken from reference TRBV5-4 and TRBJ1-2): ETGVTQSPTHLIKTRGQQVTLRCSSQSGHNTVSWYQQALGQGPQFIFQYYREEENGRGNFPPRFSGLQFPNYSSELNVNALELDDSALYLCASSQSGRLSNGYTFGSGTRLTVV.

The V gene is TRBV6-1, the J gene TRBJ2-7; 8 positions match TRBD1. The CDR3 contains 15 residues. Germline lookup yields CDR1 MNHNS and CDR2 SASEGT. V shed 10 bases and J 2 bases; nucleotides not matched to a gene: 13. CDR3 coding DNA: TGTGCCACCGACGTACCTAGGACAGGGACCTACGAGCAGTACTTC. Amino acids: CATDVPRTGTYEQYF.

The chain links TRBV19 to TRBJ1-1, with TRBD1 matching 9 bases. The CDR3 extends over 12 amino acids. CDR1 and CDR2 (germline): LNHDA, SQIVND (reference sequence). With 5 bases clipped from V and 11 bases from J, the junction kept 6 bases outside the gene matches. The CDR3 DNA is TGTGCCAGTAGTCCGACAGGGGGGACGGCTTTCTTT. This codes for CASSPTGGTAFF.

The V and J genes are TRBV9 and TRBJ2-2; D is unresolved. This CDR3 spans 13 amino acids. From germline, CDR1 is SGDLS and CDR2 YYNGEE. Trimming stripped 0 bases from V and 6 bases from J, with 6 bases between. The CDR3 DNA follows: TGTGCCAGCAGCGTAGTGGTTTCCGGGGAGCTGTTTTTT. This gives the protein CASSVVVSGELFF. Combining the CDR3 with reference TRBV9 and TRBJ2-2 gives the whole variable domain DSGVTQTPKHLITATGQRVTLRCSPRSGDLSVYWYQQSLDQGLQFLIQYYNGEERAKGNILERFSAQQFPDLHSELNLSSLELGDSALYFCASSVVVSGELFFGEGSRLTVL.

This chain uses TRBV11-1 with TRBJ2-1; D gene uncertain. The CDR3 totals 13 residues. The V and J ends lost 4 bases and 7 bases respectively, with 11 bases between them. Germline V gives CDR1 SGHAT, CDR2 FQDESV (reference sequence). CDR3 loop: CASSSRPANEQFF. The CDR3 DNA follows: TGTGCCAGCAGCTCGCGGCCGGCTAATGAGCAGTTCTTC.

This sequence joins TRBV5-1 and TRBJ2-3; D may be TRBD2 (6 bases). CDR3 size: 17 residues. V lost 4 bases and J lost 1, with 19 bases in between. Germline values: CDR1 SGHRS, CDR2 YFSETQ. CDR3 DNA: TGCGCCAGCAGCCCTGGGGCGGGGATGGGCGGCACAGATACGCAGTATTTT. It translates to CASSPGAGMGGTDTQYF.

Points on this clone: Distinct nucleotide sequences in the sample also encode this CDR3. The chain links TRBV10-3 to TRBJ2-2, with D possibly matching TRBD1 (6 bases). The CDR3 runs 15 residues. Trimming took 4 bases from V and 5 from J, leaving 14 bases between them. The germline V gene encodes CDR1 ENHRY and CDR2 SYGVKD. The CDR3 DNA reads TGTGCCATCAGTGGGAAGACAGGCTTTACCGGGGAGCTGTTTTTT. As protein: CAISGKTGFTGELFF.

This clone was recorded only once. The genes are TRBV7-3 and TRBJ2-7; no definite D call. Germline V gene lookup returns CDR1 SGHTA and CDR2 FQGTGA. Trimming shortened V by 3 bases and J by 5 bases, and 8 bases separated the two germline ends. The CDR3 length is 12 residues. The CDR3 DNA reads TGTGCCAGCAGCTTTTCCAGGAACGAGCAGTACTTC. Amino acid sequence: CASSFSRNEQYF.

The chain has TRBV5-1 and TRBJ2-5; D may correspond to TRBD1 or TRBD2 (5 bases each). Between the trimmed V and J ends, which lost 7 bases and 2 bases, there was a span of 12 bases. Germline V CDR1 and CDR2: SGHRS, YFSETQ. CDR3 length: 13 amino acids. This chain's CDR3 is CASGGGPQETQYF. Here the CDR3 DNA reads TGCGCCAGCGGTGGGGGTCCTCAAGAGACCCAGTACTTC. Full variable domain (outside the CDR3, taken from reference TRBV5-1 and TRBJ2-5): KAGVTQTPRYLIKTRGQQVTLSCSPISGHRSVSWYQQTPGQGLQFLFEYFSETQRNKGNFPGRFSGRQFSNSRSEMNVSTLELGDSALYLCASGGGPQETQYFGPGTRLLVL.